This TCR beta chain emerged from a study of memory B cells and T cells in multiple sclerosis. CDR1 is ENHRY, CDR2 SYGVKD, per germline. The CDR3 is 13 residues long. The ends were cut back, 4 bases at V and 1 base at J, with 4 bases in the middle. CFSE-dim autoproliferating and CFSE-high non-proliferating T cells from unstimulated culture were sequenced separately. Replicate wells were pooled after approximately seven days of stimulus-free culture of 5x10^7 CFSE-labeled PBMCs. Without exogenous stimuli, around 0.54 uM CFSE-labeled PBMCs were cultured serum-free. Points on this clone: Its antigen is undetermined.

Method: immunoSEQ multiplex PCR; TCRdb's copy keeps in-frame clones and lacks some. Of approximately 47,000 clones listed, over 70% are singletons. V usage is TRBV10-3 and J usage is TRBJ1-4, with D uncertain. This clonotype was sampled from a human donor with multiple sclerosis. Sequenced input: PBMCs from blood kept in culture. The DNA of the CDR3 is TGTGCCATCAGTGGGGGAACTAATGAAAAACTGTTTTTT. Residues: CAISGGTNEKLFF.